This T cell receptor (beta chain) appears in the sequencing data of a study of Ad26.COV2.S vaccination and SARS-CoV-2 variants. Points from the study as a whole: Total T cell responses may have been underestimated by the TCR breadth and depth analyses.

Assay: immunoSEQ multiplex PCR; the TCRdb copy retains only in-frame clones and omits some. The table lists around 400,000 clones, about nine tenths of them singletons. Germline loops: CDR1 SGHRS, CDR2 YFSETQ. The CDR3 contains 17 residues. The V and J ends lost 0 bases and 7 bases, in that order; junction bases with no gene match: 11. Documented treatment: over 15 received Ad26.COV2.S at low or high dose, single or two shots; several received placebo; per-sample allocation not given. At day 63 after the first vaccine or placebo injection, samples were drawn. Notes on this clone: The antigen remains undetermined.

This TCR derives from a person between 18 and 65 years old who received the Ad26.COV2.S COVID-19 vaccine or a placebo. Sequences were derived from peripheral blood, sampled in a trial of Ad26.COV2.S vaccine versus placebo. The chain employs TRBV5-1 and TRBJ2-1; 9 bases fit TRBD2. As DNA, the CDR3 is TGCGCCAGCAGCTTGGCCGGGCGGGAGGGCCGTAGGAATGAGCAGTTCTTC. Amino acids: CASSLAGREGRRNEQFF.